This T cell receptor beta chain stems from a study of blood T cell repertoires in COVID-19 (dated by TCRdb to the early 2020s). About the full investigation: Samples from collaborators originated in the United States, Italy and Spain and spanned both the acute and convalescent phases of COVID-19. The prospective study material was composed of cDNA or gDNA derived from T cells, B-cell-depleted T cells, or PBMCs. Subjects who had been exposed to COVID-19, were actively infected with it, or had recovered from it provided the deeply sampled blood TCRbeta repertoires that made up the dataset. The repertoires were made available in a free public database intended to serve as a resource for research on the immune response to SARS-CoV-2. Samples came from the ongoing ImmuneRACE study (first 160 participants) plus 1,254 subjects from 6 global collaborators. Nearly every sample came with metadata listing a de-identified subject ID, COVID-19 status, age in years and sex. Where available, HLA class I and class II types were obtained from metadata supplied by the sample provider rather than from assay-based typing. Here is what the overall study found, with its caveats: The amount of clinical and demographic metadata varied by source and participant and was provided uncurated.

This clone has a handful of counts. Its antigen remains unidentified. No base quality information exists; no much larger clone differs at one position. Collaborating institutions collected whole blood in K2EDTA tubes following their own protocols. For TCRbeta analysis, collaborator samples were shipped as frozen whole blood, as isolated PBMCs, or as DNA extracted from either sample type. TCRbeta CDR3 regions were amplified from genomic DNA by means of the immunoSEQ Assay, a bias-controlled multiplex PCR. The original methods were these. Within the assay, amplification of reference gene primers was used to estimate how many nucleated cells each sample contained. To quantify the absolute abundance of each unique TCRbeta CDR3 rearrangement, sequence reads were collapsed and filtered. For each sample, productive Simpson clonality was calculated as the square root of Simpson's diversity index across productive rearrangements. The source is immuneACCESS, and TCRdb retained only in-frame sequences with V and J called. Part of the clones is not carried over; for the studies checked, unresolved V genes explain less than half of this, and the remainder is unexplained. V and J calls and clone size follow that table, whereas D and trimming were derived from the DNA. The sample has 150,000 to 200,000 clones on record, 60% to 85% of them singletons. Jointly, the top ten make up 17% of the sample.

The receptor was isolated from a man in his sixties with active or convalescent COVID-19. The sample comprised peripheral blood.

The sequenced DNA: TGTGCCAGTAGACTACAGGGCTCGTTCTATGGCTACACCTTC. Translated, it reads CASRLQGSFYGYTF. Rearrangement joined TRBV19 to TRBJ1-2, with a tentative D gene TRBD1 over 6 matching bases. V lost 6 bases and J lost 4 bases; the stretch between them is 15 bases long. The germline V gene (reference sequence) yields LNHDA for CDR1 and SQIVND for CDR2. The CDR3 sequence holds 14 residues, the cysteine and phenylalanine included. Just CDR3 DNA is preserved here, 42 bases in frame from base 1.